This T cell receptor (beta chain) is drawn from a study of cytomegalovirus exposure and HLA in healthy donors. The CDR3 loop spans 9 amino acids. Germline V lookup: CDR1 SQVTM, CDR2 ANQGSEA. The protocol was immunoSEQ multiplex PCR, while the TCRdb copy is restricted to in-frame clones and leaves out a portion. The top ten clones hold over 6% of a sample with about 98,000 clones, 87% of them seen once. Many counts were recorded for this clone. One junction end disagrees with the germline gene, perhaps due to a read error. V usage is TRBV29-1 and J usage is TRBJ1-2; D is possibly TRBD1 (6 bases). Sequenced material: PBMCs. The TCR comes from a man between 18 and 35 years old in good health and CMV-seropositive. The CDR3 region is CSVDEGHHF. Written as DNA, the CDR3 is TGCAGCGTTGATGAGGGACATCATTTC.